The 23 T cell receptor beta chains listed next were all sequenced from one sample in a study of cytomegalovirus exposure and HLA in healthy donors. Measured with immunoSEQ multiplex PCR; TCRdb has only the in-frame clones, and not every one. The sample carries 140,000 to 150,000 clones, approximately 94% recorded once. Sequenced input: PBMCs. All receptors derive from a young man in good health and CMV-seropositive.

The chain joins TRBV2 to TRBJ2-3; D gene ambiguous. The CDR3 runs 15 residues. Germline CDR1 reads SNHLY; CDR2 reads FYNNEI. V was shortened by 0 bases and J by 5 bases, with 12 bases between the two germline ends. Here the CDR3 DNA reads TGTGCCAGCAGTGAAGCTGGCCATTATATAGATACGCAGTATTTT. This encodes CASSEAGHYIDTQYF.

The chain joins TRBV7-3 to TRBJ2-1, with 10 nucleotides matching TRBD2. Looked up from germline, CDR1 is SGHTA and CDR2 is FQGTGA. The CDR3 covers 15 residues. V was pared by 2 bases and J by 8 bases, with 6 bases of the junction left unmatched. Written as DNA, the CDR3 is TGTGCCAGCAGCTTATCTAGCGGGAGTTATGATGAGCAGTTCTTC. As protein: CASSLSSGSYDEQFF.

The CDR3 bases are TGTGCCAGCAGTTCTAGCGGAGGCGCCACAGATACGCAGTATTTT. Translated, it gives CASSSSGGATDTQYF. This chain joins TRBV2 and TRBJ2-3; TRBD2 matches at 7 bases. With 5 bases clipped from V and 2 bases from J, the junction kept 7 bases outside the gene matches. The CDR3 sequence is 15 residues long. Germline CDR1 SNHLY, CDR2 FYNNEI.

This clone was detected a few times. The genes are TRBV29-1 and TRBJ2-3; 8 nucleotides agree with TRBD1. CDR1 SQVTM and CDR2 ANQGSEA come from the germline V gene. The trim removed 5 bases at V and 12 bases at J, leaving 7 bases unmatched. The CDR3 covers 11 residues. CDR3 DNA: TGCAGCGTTCAAGGACAGGGCCCCCAGTATTTT. Protein product: CSVQGQGPQYF.

The CDR3 nucleotides are TGTGCCAGTAGTACCAAGACAGGGGGGGACACTGAAGCTTTCTTT. Translated: CASSTKTGGDTEAFF. This chain connects TRBV19 to TRBJ1-1; 9 bases match TRBD1. Germline V gene sequence: CDR1 LNHDA, CDR2 SQIVND (reference sequence). Trimming cost V 4 bases and J 3 bases; bases outside gene matches: 6. This CDR3 contains 15 residues.

The V call is TRBV7-8, the J call TRBJ2-1, with TRBD2 matching over 10 bases. With V trimmed by 1 base and J by 7 bases, 4 bases remained unmatched. The CDR3 length is 15 residues. Germline values: CDR1 SGHVS, CDR2 FQNEAQ. The CDR3 bases are TGTGCCAGCAGCTTAGGGCTAGCGGGAGTAAATGAGCAGTTCTTC. As protein: CASSLGLAGVNEQFF.

This sequence joins TRBV28 and TRBJ1-2, with a weak D call TRBD1 (5 bases). CDR1 is MDHEN and CDR2 is SYDVKM in the germline V gene. V lost 5 bases and J 8 bases, leaving 18 bases between the germline ends. The CDR3 contains 14 residues. For the CDR3, the DNA is TGTGCCAGCAGTCCCCGGGGGAGGGAGAGGGGCTACACCTTC. Encoded protein: CASSPRGRERGYTF.

The chain recombines TRBV19 with TRBJ2-7, with D possibly TRBD1 on 6 matching bases. The length of the CDR3 is 14 residues. Trimming cost V 6 bases and J 3 bases, with 15 bases left between them. In germline, CDR1 is LNHDA, CDR2 SQIVND (reference sequence). The DNA for the CDR3 is TGTGCCAGTAGACCTGGCAGGGGAAACTACGAGCAGTACTTC. Its protein product is CASRPGRGNYEQYF.

This chain links TRBV11-2 with TRBJ1-1; the D gene is possibly TRBD1 (6 bases). Looked up from germline, CDR1 is SGHAT and CDR2 is FQNNGV. CDR3 size: 13 residues. Trimming pared 7 bases from V and 4 bases from J, leaving 13 bases between. The CDR3 coding sequence is TGTGCCAGCACCGCCGCAGGGGTCACTGAAGCTTTCTTT. Its translation: CASTAAGVTEAFF.

V is TRBV28 and J is TRBJ1-2; 8 nucleotides align to TRBD1. This CDR3 is 16 amino acids long. CDR1 and CDR2 from the germline V gene are MDHEN and SYDVKM. Losses at the gene ends were 5 bases for V and 2 bases for J; bases not matched to a gene: 10. CDR3 protein: CASSADRGGPNYGYTF. For the CDR3, the DNA is TGTGCCAGCAGTGCCGACAGGGGAGGACCAAACTATGGCTACACCTTC.

The rearrangement links TRBV4-2 to TRBJ2-1; 8 bases agree with TRBD1. Germline CDR1 is LGHNA and CDR2 is YNFKEQ. The CDR3 consists of 15 residues. V dropped 2 bases and J dropped 5; count of bases not matched to a gene: 5. The CDR3 is CASSQLDRENNEQFF. The CDR3 DNA follows: TGTGCCAGCAGCCAACTGGACAGGGAGAACAATGAGCAGTTCTTC.

This rearrangement joins TRBV23-1 to TRBJ1-2; 7 bases are shared with TRBD1. TRBV23-1 is filed as an ORF, its function uncertain. The CDR3 has 16 amino acids. With V trimmed by 2 bases and J by 4 bases, 10 bases remained unmatched. The CDR3 DNA sequence: TGCGCCAGCAGTCAACCCGGGGCAGGGGGATTCTATGGCTACACCTTC. It is translated as CASSQPGAGGFYGYTF.

V and J are TRBV19 and TRBJ1-2; no reliable D call. V lost 5 bases to trimming and J lost 8 bases, with 18 bases between them. Germline V CDR1 and CDR2: LNHDA, SQIVND (reference sequence). The CDR3 loop spans 14 amino acids. CDR3: CASSGSNRAGGYTF. CDR3 coding DNA: TGTGCCAGTAGTGGCTCTAACAGAGCGGGAGGCTACACCTTC. Complete variable domain (other parts from reference TRBV19 and TRBJ1-2): DGGITQSPKYLFRKEGQNVTLSCEQNLNHDAMYWYRQDPGQGLRLIYYSQIVNDFQKGDIAEGYSVSREKKESFPLTVTSAQKNPTAFYLCASSGSNRAGGYTFGSGTRLTVV.

The rearrangement links TRBV4-1 to TRBJ2-1; D is perhaps TRBD2 (7 bases). The length of the CDR3 is 18 residues. Looked up from germline, CDR1 is MGHRA and CDR2 is YSYEKL. The V and J ends lost 0 bases and 9 bases respectively, with 24 bases between them. CDR3 DNA: TGCGCCAGCAGCCAAGATGTGGCGGGAGAGAGGGGGTATGGTGAGCAGTTCTTC. The encoded protein is CASSQDVAGERGYGEQFF.

The chain uses TRBV11-3 and TRBJ2-1; the match to TRBD1 covers 7 bases. V was clipped by 5 bases and J by 0 bases; unmatched bases: 4. Germline V lookup: CDR1 SGHNT, CDR2 YENEEA. This CDR3 is built from 15 residues. Here the CDR3 reads CASSRDSTSYNEQFF. As DNA, the CDR3 is TGTGCCAGCAGCCGGGACAGTACCTCCTACAATGAGCAGTTCTTC.

The rearrangement uses TRBV6-5 and TRBJ1-5, with TRBD1 matching over 9 bases. V gave up 7 bases and J gave up 7 bases; unmatched junction bases: 5. Per the germline V gene, CDR1 is MNHEY and CDR2 is SVGAGI. This CDR3 is built from 13 residues. In nucleotides, the CDR3 is TGTGCCAGCACCACCGGGACAGGGCAGCCCCAGCATTTT. It specifies CASTTGTGQPQHF.

The chain recombines TRBV27 with TRBJ1-5; 8 positions match TRBD1. Germline assignment: CDR1 MNHEY and CDR2 SMNVEV (reference sequence). The J segment lost 7 bases and the V segment lost 6 bases, leaving 11 bases of the junction unmatched. The CDR3 extends over 15 amino acids. The CDR3 DNA reads as TGTGCCAGCAGCTCCTTTGGACAGGGACGACAGCCCCAGCATTTT. Protein product: CASSSFGQGRQPQHF.

V is TRBV5-1 and J is TRBJ1-3; a weak D match, TRBD1 (5 bases). Deletions cut 4 bases from V and 1 base from J, with 15 bases between. Per germline, CDR1 SGHRS and CDR2 YFSETQ. The CDR3 has 16 residues. The CDR3 here is CASSIAGQQSGNTIYF. CDR3 bases: TGCGCCAGCAGCATCGCGGGGCAGCAGTCTGGAAACACCATATATTTT.

The chain links TRBV29-1 to TRBJ2-3; no definite D call. Germline CDR1 reads SQVTM; CDR2 reads ANQGSEA. V was clipped by 7 bases and J by 2 bases, with 10 bases between them. CDR3 length: 12 residues. CDR3 nucleotide sequence: TGCAGCGCCGAAAGCCCCACAGATACGCAGTATTTT. Protein product: CSAESPTDTQYF.

The chain recombines TRBV9 with TRBJ2-3; unclear D gene. The length of the CDR3 is 17 residues. The V and J ends lost 0 bases and 1 base respectively, with 15 bases between them. CDR1 and CDR2 (germline): SGDLS, YYNGEE. The CDR3 spells CASSVVVFAPRTDTQYF. The DNA for the CDR3 is TGTGCCAGCAGCGTAGTCGTTTTCGCGCCACGCACAGATACGCAGTATTTT.

A single count supports this clone. The CDR3 DNA sequence: TGTGCCAGCAGCTTACTCCCAAGGGGGGGGCATCCCTACGAGCAGTACTTC. Translation gives CASSLLPRGGHPYEQYF. The rearrangement uses TRBV11-1 and TRBJ2-7; the D gene is possibly TRBD2 (7 bases). Germline-derived CDR1 and CDR2 are SGHAT and FQDESV (reference sequence). The CDR3 is 17 amino acids. V gave up 2 bases and J gave up 2 bases, with 19 bases separating them.

Here the CDR3 DNA reads TGTGCCATCAGTGGATCCCCTCGGACAGGAACCTACGAGCAGTACTTC. Encoded protein: CAISGSPRTGTYEQYF. The V call is TRBV10-3, the J call TRBJ2-7, with TRBD1 matching over 7 bases. The CDR3 is made up of 16 amino acids. V lost 4 bases to trimming and J lost 2 bases; unmatched junction nucleotides: 11. The germline V gene encodes CDR1 ENHRY and CDR2 SYGVKD.

The V call is TRBV19, the J call TRBJ2-1; D unclear. V lost 3 bases and J 4 bases, leaving 10 bases between the germline ends. There are 14 residues in the CDR3. CDR1 and CDR2 from the germline V gene are LNHDA and SQIVND (reference sequence). Here the CDR3 reads CASSIAVRYNEQFF. DNA for the CDR3: TGTGCCAGTAGTATCGCTGTCAGGTACAATGAGCAGTTCTTC.